This T cell receptor beta chain was observed in a study of blood T cell repertoires in COVID-19. Background on the study: Sources were T cells, B-cell-depleted T cells, or PBMCs; the material itself was cDNA or gDNA.

The CDR3 runs 15 residues. The V end lost 3 bases, the J end lost 0 bases, and 6 bases lay between the germline ends. The V gene's germline CDR1 is KGHSH and CDR2 LQKENI. Original handling: Amplification of reference gene primers provided the estimated nucleated cell counts. Profiled with immunoSEQ multiplex PCR; TCRdb holds only in-frame clones, not every one. The V and J calls and clone size come from that table; D and trimming were worked out from the DNA. This sample carries tens of thousands of clones, approximately 89% of them seen once, and the ten largest clones take 2.5% to 3.5%. This clonotype was obtained from a man aged 45-60 years with acute or convalescent COVID-19. The V call is TRBV18, the J call TRBJ1-6; D remains ambiguous. Sequencing was done on a sample of peripheral blood. The CDR3 spells CASSPTGSYNSPLHF. The CDR3 nucleotides are TGTGCCAGCTCACCGACGGGCTCCTATAATTCACCCCTCCACTTT.